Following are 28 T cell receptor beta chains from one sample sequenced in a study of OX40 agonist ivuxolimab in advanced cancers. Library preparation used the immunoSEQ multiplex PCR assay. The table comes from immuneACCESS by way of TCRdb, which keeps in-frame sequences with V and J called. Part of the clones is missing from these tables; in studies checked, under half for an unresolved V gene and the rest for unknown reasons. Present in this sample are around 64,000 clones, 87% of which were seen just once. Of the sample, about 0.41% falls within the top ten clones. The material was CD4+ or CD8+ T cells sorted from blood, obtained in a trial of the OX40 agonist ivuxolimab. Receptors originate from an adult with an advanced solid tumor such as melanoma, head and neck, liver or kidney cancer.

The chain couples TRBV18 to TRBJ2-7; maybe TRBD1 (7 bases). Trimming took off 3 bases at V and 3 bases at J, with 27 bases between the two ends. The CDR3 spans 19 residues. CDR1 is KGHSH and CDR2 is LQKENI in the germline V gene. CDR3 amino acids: CASSPTGMGTQYRLYEQYF. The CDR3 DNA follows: TGTGCCAGCTCACCGACAGGGATGGGGACTCAATATCGTCTCTACGAGCAGTACTTC.

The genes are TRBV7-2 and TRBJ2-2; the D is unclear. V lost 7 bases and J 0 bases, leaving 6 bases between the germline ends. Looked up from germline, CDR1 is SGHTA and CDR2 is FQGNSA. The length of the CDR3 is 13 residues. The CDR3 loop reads CASTGANTGELFF. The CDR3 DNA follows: TGTGCCAGCACTGGGGCGAACACCGGGGAGCTGTTTTTT.

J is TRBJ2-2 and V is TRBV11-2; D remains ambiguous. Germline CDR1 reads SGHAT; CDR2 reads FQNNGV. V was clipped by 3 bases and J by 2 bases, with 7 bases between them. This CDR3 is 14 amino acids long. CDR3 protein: CASSFTDNTGELFF. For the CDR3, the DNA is TGTGCCAGCAGCTTCACAGATAACACCGGGGAGCTGTTTTTT.

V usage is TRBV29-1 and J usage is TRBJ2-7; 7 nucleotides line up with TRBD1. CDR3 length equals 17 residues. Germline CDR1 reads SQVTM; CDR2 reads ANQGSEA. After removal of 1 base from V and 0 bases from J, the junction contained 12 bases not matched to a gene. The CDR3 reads CSVEGLPRQGRSYEQYF. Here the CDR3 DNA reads TGCAGCGTTGAAGGGCTTCCTAGACAGGGCCGCTCCTACGAGCAGTACTTC.

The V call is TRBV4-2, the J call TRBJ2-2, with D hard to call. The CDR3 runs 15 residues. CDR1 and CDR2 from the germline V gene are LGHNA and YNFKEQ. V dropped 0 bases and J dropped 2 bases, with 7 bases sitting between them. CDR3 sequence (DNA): TGTGCCAGCAGCCAAGATCTGTCTAACACCGGGGAGCTGTTTTTT. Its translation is CASSQDLSNTGELFF.

CDR3 protein: CASSSYYSNQPQHF. The DNA for the CDR3 is TGTGCCAGCAGCTCCTATTATAGCAATCAGCCCCAGCATTTT. The J gene is TRBJ1-5, the V gene TRBV7-2; no definite D call. V was clipped by 4 bases and J by 0 bases, with 7 bases between them. There are 14 residues in the CDR3. CDR1 SGHTA and CDR2 FQGNSA come from the germline V gene.

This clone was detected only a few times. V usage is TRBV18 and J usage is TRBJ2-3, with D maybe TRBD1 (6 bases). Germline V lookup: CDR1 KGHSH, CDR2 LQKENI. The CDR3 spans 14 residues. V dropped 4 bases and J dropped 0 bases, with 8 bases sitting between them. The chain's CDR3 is CASSRQASTDTQYF. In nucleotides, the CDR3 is TGTGCCAGCTCACGACAGGCAAGCACAGATACGCAGTATTTT.

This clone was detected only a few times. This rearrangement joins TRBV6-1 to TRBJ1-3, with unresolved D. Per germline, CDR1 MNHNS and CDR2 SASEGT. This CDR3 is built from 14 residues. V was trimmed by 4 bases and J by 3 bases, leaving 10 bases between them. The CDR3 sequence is CASSVRVFGNTIYF. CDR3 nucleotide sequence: TGTGCCAGCAGTGTCCGGGTCTTTGGAAACACCATATATTTT.

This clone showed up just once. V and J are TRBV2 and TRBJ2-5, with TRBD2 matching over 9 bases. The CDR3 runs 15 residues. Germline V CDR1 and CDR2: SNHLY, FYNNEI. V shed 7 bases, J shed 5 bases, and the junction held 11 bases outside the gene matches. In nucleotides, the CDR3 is TGTGCCAGCAAAAGTAATAGCGGGAGCGGGGAGACCCAGTACTTC. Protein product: CASKSNSGSGETQYF.

CDR3 protein: CSAMPSYEQYF. The CDR3, as DNA: TGCAGTGCTATGCCGTCCTACGAGCAGTACTTC. The J gene is TRBJ2-7, the V gene TRBV20-1; D not resolved. The CDR3 totals 11 residues. The germline V gene has CDR1 DFQATT and CDR2 SNEGSKA (reference sequence). V lost 4 bases and J lost 1, with 5 bases in between.

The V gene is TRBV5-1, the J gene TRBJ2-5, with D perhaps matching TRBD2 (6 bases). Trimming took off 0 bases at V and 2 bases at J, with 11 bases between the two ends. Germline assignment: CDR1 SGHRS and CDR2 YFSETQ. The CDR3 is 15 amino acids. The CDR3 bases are TGCGCCAGCAGCTTGGACCCCCGGGGGCAAGAGACCCAGTACTTC. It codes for CASSLDPRGQETQYF. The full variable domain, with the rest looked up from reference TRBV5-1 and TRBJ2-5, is KAGVTQTPRYLIKTRGQQVTLSCSPISGHRSVSWYQQTPGQGLQFLFEYFSETQRNKGNFPGRFSGRQFSNSRSEMNVSTLELGDSALYLCASSLDPRGQETQYFGPGTRLLVL.

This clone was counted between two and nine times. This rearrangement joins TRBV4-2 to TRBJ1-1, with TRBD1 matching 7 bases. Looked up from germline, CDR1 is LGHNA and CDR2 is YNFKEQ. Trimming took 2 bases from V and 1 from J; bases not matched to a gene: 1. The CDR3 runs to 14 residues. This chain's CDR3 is CASSQQGGNTEAFF. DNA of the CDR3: TGTGCCAGCAGCCAACAGGGGGGGAACACTGAAGCTTTCTTT.

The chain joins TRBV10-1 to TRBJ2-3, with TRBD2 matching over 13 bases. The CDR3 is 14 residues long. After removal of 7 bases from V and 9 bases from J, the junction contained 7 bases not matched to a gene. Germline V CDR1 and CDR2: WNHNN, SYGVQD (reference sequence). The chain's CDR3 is CASNDPGLAGTQYF. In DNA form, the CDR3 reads TGCGCCAGCAACGACCCGGGACTAGCGGGGACGCAGTATTTT.

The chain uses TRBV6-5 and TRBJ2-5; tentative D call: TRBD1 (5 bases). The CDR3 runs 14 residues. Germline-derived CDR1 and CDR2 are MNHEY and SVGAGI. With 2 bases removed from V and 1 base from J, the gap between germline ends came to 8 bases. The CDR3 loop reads CASSYGAAQETQYF. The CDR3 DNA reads TGTGCCAGCAGTTACGGGGCGGCCCAAGAGACCCAGTACTTC.

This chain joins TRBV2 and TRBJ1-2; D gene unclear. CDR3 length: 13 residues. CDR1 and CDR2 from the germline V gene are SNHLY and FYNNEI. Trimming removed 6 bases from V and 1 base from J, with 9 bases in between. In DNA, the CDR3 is TGTGCCAGCAGCGGCACTTATAACTATGGCTACACCTTC. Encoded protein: CASSGTYNYGYTF.

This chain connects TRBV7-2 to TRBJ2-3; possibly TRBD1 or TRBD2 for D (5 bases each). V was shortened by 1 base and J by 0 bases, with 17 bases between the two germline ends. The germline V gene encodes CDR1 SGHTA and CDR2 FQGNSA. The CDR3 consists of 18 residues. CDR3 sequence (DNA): TGTGCCAGCAGCTTAGGGGGACGAGCTTACCCTAGCACAGATACGCAGTATTTT. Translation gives CASSLGGRAYPSTDTQYF.

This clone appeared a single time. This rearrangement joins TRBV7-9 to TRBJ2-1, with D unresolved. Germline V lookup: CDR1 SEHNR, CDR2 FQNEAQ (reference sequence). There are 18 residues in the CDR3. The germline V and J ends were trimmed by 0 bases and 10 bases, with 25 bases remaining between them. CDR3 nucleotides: TGTGCCAGCAGCTTAGCCTTTTTAGAGAGTACCGTCTTTTTCGAGCAGTTCTTC. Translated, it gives CASSLAFLESTVFFEQFF.

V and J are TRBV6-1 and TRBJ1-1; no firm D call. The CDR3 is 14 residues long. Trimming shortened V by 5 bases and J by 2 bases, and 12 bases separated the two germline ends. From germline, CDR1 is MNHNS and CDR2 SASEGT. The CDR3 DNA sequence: TGTGCCAGCAGTAGCATTACGGGCAACACTGAAGCTTTCTTT. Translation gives CASSSITGNTEAFF.

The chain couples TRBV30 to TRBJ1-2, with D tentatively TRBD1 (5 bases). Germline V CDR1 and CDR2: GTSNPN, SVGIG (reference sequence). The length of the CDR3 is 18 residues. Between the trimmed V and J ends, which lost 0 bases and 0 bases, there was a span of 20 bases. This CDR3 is CAWSVWGDLGAANYGYTF. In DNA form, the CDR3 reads TGTGCCTGGAGTGTATGGGGGGACCTCGGGGCTGCTAACTATGGCTACACCTTC. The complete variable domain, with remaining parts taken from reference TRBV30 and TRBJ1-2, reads SQTIHQWPATLVQPVGSPLSLECTVEGTSNPNLYWYRQAAGRGLQLLFYSVGIGQISSEVPQNLSASRPQDRQFILSSKKLLLSDSGFYLCAWSVWGDLGAANYGYTFGSGTRLTVV.

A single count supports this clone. This CDR3 is CASSLVEHRFQTAYGYTF. The CDR3 nucleotides are TGCGCCAGCAGCCTGGTTGAGCACAGGTTCCAGACGGCCTATGGCTACACCTTC. This sequence joins TRBV4-1 and TRBJ1-2, with D possibly matching TRBD1 (5 bases). The germline V gene has CDR1 MGHRA and CDR2 YSYEKL. CDR3 size: 18 residues. The ends were cut back, 4 bases at V and 4 bases at J, with 25 bases in the middle.

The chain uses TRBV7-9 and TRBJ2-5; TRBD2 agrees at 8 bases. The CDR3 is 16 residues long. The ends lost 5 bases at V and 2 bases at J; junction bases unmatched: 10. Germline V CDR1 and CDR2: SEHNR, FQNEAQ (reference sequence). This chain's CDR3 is CASSPRGLGNQETQYF. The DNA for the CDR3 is TGTGCCAGCAGCCCAAGGGGACTAGGGAATCAAGAGACCCAGTACTTC.

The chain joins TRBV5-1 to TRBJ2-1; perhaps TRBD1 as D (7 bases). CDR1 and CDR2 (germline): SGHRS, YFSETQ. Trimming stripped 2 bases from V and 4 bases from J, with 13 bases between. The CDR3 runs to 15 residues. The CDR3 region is CASSFTGDSYNEQFF. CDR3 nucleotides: TGCGCCAGCAGCTTTACAGGGGACTCTTACAATGAGCAGTTCTTC. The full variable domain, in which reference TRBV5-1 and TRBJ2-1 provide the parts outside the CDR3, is KAGVTQTPRYLIKTRGQQVTLSCSPISGHRSVSWYQQTPGQGLQFLFEYFSETQRNKGNFPGRFSGRQFSNSRSEMNVSTLELGDSALYLCASSFTGDSYNEQFFGPGTRLTVL.

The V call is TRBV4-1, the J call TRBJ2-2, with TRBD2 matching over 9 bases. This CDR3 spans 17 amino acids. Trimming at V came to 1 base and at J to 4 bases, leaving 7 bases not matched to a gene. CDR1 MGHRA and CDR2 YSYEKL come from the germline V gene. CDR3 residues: CASSQAGSGRFTGELFF. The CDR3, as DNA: TGCGCCAGCAGCCAAGCGGGTAGCGGGAGATTCACCGGGGAGCTGTTTTTT.

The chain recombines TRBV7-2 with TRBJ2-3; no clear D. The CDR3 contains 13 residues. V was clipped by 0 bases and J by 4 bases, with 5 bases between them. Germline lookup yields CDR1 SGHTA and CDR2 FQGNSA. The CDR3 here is CASSLAIADTQYF. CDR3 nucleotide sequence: TGTGCCAGCAGCTTAGCGATTGCAGATACGCAGTATTTT.

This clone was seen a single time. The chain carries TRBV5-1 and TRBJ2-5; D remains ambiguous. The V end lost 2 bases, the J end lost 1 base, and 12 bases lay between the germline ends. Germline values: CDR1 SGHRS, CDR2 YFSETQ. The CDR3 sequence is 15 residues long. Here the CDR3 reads CASSFRAGSQETQYF. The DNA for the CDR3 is TGCGCCAGCAGCTTTAGGGCCGGTTCCCAAGAGACCCAGTACTTC. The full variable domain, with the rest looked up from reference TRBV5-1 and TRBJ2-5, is KAGVTQTPRYLIKTRGQQVTLSCSPISGHRSVSWYQQTPGQGLQFLFEYFSETQRNKGNFPGRFSGRQFSNSRSEMNVSTLELGDSALYLCASSFRAGSQETQYFGPGTRLLVL.

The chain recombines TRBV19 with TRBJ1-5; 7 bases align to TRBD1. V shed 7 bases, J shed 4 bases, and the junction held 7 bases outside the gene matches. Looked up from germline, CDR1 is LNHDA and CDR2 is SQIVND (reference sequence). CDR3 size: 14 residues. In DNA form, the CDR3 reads TGTGCCAGTAAGCGGGGGACAGTTAATCAGCCCCAGCATTTT. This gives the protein CASKRGTVNQPQHF. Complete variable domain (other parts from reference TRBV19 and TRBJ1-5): DGGITQSPKYLFRKEGQNVTLSCEQNLNHDAMYWYRQDPGQGLRLIYYSQIVNDFQKGDIAEGYSVSREKKESFPLTVTSAQKNPTAFYLCASKRGTVNQPQHFGDGTRLSIL.

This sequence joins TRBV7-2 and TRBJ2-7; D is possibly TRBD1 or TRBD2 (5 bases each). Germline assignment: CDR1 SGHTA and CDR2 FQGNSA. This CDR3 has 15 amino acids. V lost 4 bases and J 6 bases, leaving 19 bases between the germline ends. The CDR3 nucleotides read TGTGCCAGCAGCTCGTCCTACGGGGCCCCAGTCGAGCAGTACTTC. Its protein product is CASSSSYGAPVEQYF.

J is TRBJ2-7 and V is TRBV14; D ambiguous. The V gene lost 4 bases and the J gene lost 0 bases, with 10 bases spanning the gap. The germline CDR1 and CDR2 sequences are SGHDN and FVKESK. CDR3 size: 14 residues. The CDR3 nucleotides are TGTGCCAGCAGCCTCTCCTATAGCTCCTACGAGCAGTACTTC. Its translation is CASSLSYSSYEQYF.